The sequence of this T cell receptor beta chain was determined in a study of blood T cells in healthy people across ages (dated by TCRdb to about 2015). The study in broad terms: In model experiments, template switching captured roughly one uniquely barcoded TCR beta cDNA molecule for every two T cells. The study measured age-related changes in TCR beta repertoire diversity using deep sequencing normalized with unique cDNA molecular identifiers. Four age groups were formed from the donors: young (average 16 years), middle-aged (approximately 40), aged (62) and long-lived (approximately 80). To avoid experimental bias, donors of different ages were randomly spread across the sequencing lanes. Two additional independent replicas of 1 million unique cDNA reads from the same blood draw were analyzed for two donors (one aged 18 to 29 and one aged 80 or older).

What the work shows at the level of the full study, not this receptor alone: Because donor CMV infection status was unknown, age-related changes in expanded clonotypes were potentially confounded. Compared with the aged group, the long-lived group had more naive CD4+ T cells, fewer expanded clones and increased TCR diversity, a pattern suggesting age selection. As age increased, observed TCR beta diversity per million T cells dropped in a roughly linear way, and a significant reduction was already evident by age 40. Estimates of total diversity based on one million sequenced T cells were regarded as lower bounds and as underestimates. There was a strong correlation between observed TCR beta diversity and the percentage of naive T cells measured by flow cytometry. Since profiling was done on bulk unsorted PBMCs, naive and antigen-experienced compartments could not be conclusively compared.

Systemically healthy Caucasian individuals from Russia, 39 in total and aged about 6 to 100 years, were included as donors. Ten milliliters of peripheral blood were drawn from each donor into EDTA-treated Vacutainer tubes. Ficoll-Paque density-gradient centrifugation was used to isolate PBMCs, with at least 6.5 million obtained per sample. Trizol reagent was used to extract total RNA from PBMCs, with at least 5 micrograms per sample. The percentages of naive CD45RAhigh/CD27high T cells were determined by flow cytometry on a PBMC aliquot from every donor. This clonotype turned up a few times. This clone's antigen is unknown. No base quality information exists; no much larger clone differs at one position. Inclusive of the bounding cysteine and phenylalanine, the CDR3 is 16 residues long. The CDR3 DNA has 48 bases and is translated from base 1. Looking up the germline V gene yields CDR1 LGHNA and CDR2 YNFKEQ. The germline V end is reduced by 0 bases and the J end by 2 bases; junction bases left unmatched: 5.

Libraries came from 5' RACE. The instrument given in TCRdb is Illumina HiSeq 2500. A second PCR of about 7 to 12 cycles was run with a J-beta primer mix and a sample-barcoded 5' primer. A unique molecular identifier was introduced onto each TCR beta cDNA molecule by a template-switch 5' adaptor carrying 12 random nucleotides. Each sample yielded at least 3 million CDR3-containing paired-end reads. First-strand cDNA synthesis was performed from all RNA using the Mint cDNA synthesis kit, with priming by a TRBC-specific oligonucleotide. After uracil-DNA glycosylase treatment, a first 18-cycle PCR used universal primers M1SS and BC2_uni_R on all cDNA. The original methods were these. For normalization, 1 million high-quality reads, each with a distinct molecular identifier, were randomly selected from each sample. Instead of being binned into consensus sequences, reads with shared molecular identifiers were discarded. MiTCR, with a Q25 quality threshold and the strictest error-elimination algorithm, was used for CDR3 identification, clonotype clustering and error correction. A nonparametric unseen species model with Euler transformation was used to estimate a lower bound on total TCR beta diversity. The public reads were reprocessed in TCRdb via fastp at Q25 and MiXCR, keeping in-frame beta chains. Each entry is one CDR3 protein sequence, shown with its most common DNA and genes. The V and J calls, along with clone size, are taken from TCRdb and not from the paper's own processing. In all, the sample holds approximately 1.5 million distinct CDR3 sequences, and roughly 32% of those were seen once. The ten largest clones take up 10% to 12% of the sample.

This chain joins TRBV4-2 to TRBJ2-5; the central 8 bases match TRBD2. The TCR comes from a woman in her 30s in good health. Sequencing was done on a sample of blood. The CDR3 has the sequence CASSQEVAGGQETQYF. The DNA sequence follows: TGTGCCAGCAGCCAAGAGGTGGCGGGGGGTCAAGAGACCCAGTACTTC.